A single sample gave rise to the 22 T cell receptor beta chains below, sequenced in a study of OX40 agonist ivuxolimab in advanced cancers. Sequenced by immunoSEQ multiplex PCR; TCRdb stores in-frame clones only, minus some. Among approximately 83,000 clones listed, more than 65% were seen once. The specimen comprised CD4+ or CD8+ T cells sorted from blood, sampled in a trial of the OX40 agonist ivuxolimab. The receptor source for this set is an adult with an advanced solid tumor such as melanoma, head and neck, liver or kidney cancer.

The table lists this clone with a count of one. The gene calls are TRBV29-1 and TRBJ2-5; 10 bases map to TRBD2. The germline gives CDR1 SQVTM, CDR2 ANQGSEA. Trimming at V came to 5 bases and at J to 2 bases, leaving 8 bases not matched to a gene. This CDR3 is 15 amino acids long. CDR3 in amino acids: CSVTGTSVGQETQYF. DNA of the CDR3: TGCAGCGTTACCGGGACTAGCGTTGGGCAAGAGACCCAGTACTTC.

The chain has TRBV5-1 and TRBJ2-7; TRBD1 matches 7 bases. The V segment lost 4 bases and the J segment 5 bases; nucleotides outside the gene matches: 12. This CDR3 has 15 residues. The germline CDR1 and CDR2 sequences are SGHRS and YFSETQ. The CDR3: CASSPRDRDRDEQYF. CDR3 coding DNA: TGCGCCAGCAGCCCGAGAGACCGGGACAGAGACGAGCAGTACTTC.

This clone appeared many times. The rearrangement joins TRBV19 to TRBJ1-2; TRBD1 is a possible D gene (5 bases). Between the trimmed V and J ends, which lost 4 bases and 4 bases, there was a span of 13 bases. Germline CDR1 LNHDA, CDR2 SQIVND (reference sequence). This CDR3 is built from 14 residues. CDR3 region: CASSRDSLIYGYTF. CDR3 nucleotides: TGTGCCAGTAGTAGAGACAGTCTTATCTATGGCTACACCTTC. Full variable domain (outside the CDR3, taken from reference TRBV19 and TRBJ1-2): DGGITQSPKYLFRKEGQNVTLSCEQNLNHDAMYWYRQDPGQGLRLIYYSQIVNDFQKGDIAEGYSVSREKKESFPLTVTSAQKNPTAFYLCASSRDSLIYGYTFGSGTRLTVV.

The rearrangement uses TRBV29-1 and TRBJ1-2; D gene ambiguous. The CDR3 is made up of 12 amino acids. The germline CDR1 and CDR2 sequences are SQVTM and ANQGSEA. The V gene lost 3 bases and the J gene lost 4 bases, with 9 bases spanning the gap. CDR3: CSVDFQVYGYTF. CDR3 coding DNA: TGCAGCGTTGATTTCCAAGTCTATGGCTACACCTTC.

V gene TRBV5-6 combines with J gene TRBJ2-6; D remains ambiguous. This CDR3 is 16 amino acids long. Trimming pared 1 base from V and 0 bases from J, leaving 8 bases between. Germline CDR1 reads SGHDT; CDR2 reads YYEEEE. CDR3 coding DNA: TGTGCCAGCAGCTTGTCAGTCCGCTCTGGGGCCAACGTCCTGACTTTC. It codes for CASSLSVRSGANVLTF.

The V call is TRBV7-2, the J call TRBJ2-3; D might be TRBD1 or TRBD2, each matching 5 bases. Germline assignment: CDR1 SGHTA and CDR2 FQGNSA. V lost 1 base and J 3 bases, leaving 11 bases between the germline ends. This CDR3 has 15 amino acids. The CDR3 DNA is TGTGCCAGCAGCTTAGATCAGGGACGAACAGATACGCAGTATTTT. Its protein product is CASSLDQGRTDTQYF.

This chain links TRBV7-9 with TRBJ2-1, with no clear D. Germline V gene sequence: CDR1 SEHNR, CDR2 FQNEAQ (reference sequence). V dropped 3 bases and J dropped 8 bases, with 11 bases sitting between them. This CDR3 region has 13 residues. The DNA of the CDR3 is TGTGCCAGCAGCTTTAGTGCAGGCGATGAGCAGTTCTTC. Translated, it gives CASSFSAGDEQFF. The entire variable domain, with the rest obtained from reference TRBV7-9 and TRBJ2-1, is as follows: DTGVSQNPRHKITKRGQNVTFRCDPISEHNRLYWYRQTLGQGPEFLTYFQNEAQLEKSRLLSDRFSAERPKGSFSTLEIQRTEQGDSAMYLCASSFSAGDEQFFGPGTRLTVL.

The V and J genes are TRBV6-6 and TRBJ1-2; TRBD1 matches 8 bases. The CDR3 loop spans 15 amino acids. Germline assignment: CDR1 MNHNY and CDR2 SVGAGI (reference sequence). Unmatched junction bases numbered 5, after V lost 5 bases and J lost 0 bases. CDR3 loop: CASSPQGAANYGYTF. In DNA, the CDR3 is TGTGCCAGCAGTCCTCAGGGGGCAGCTAACTATGGCTACACCTTC.

This clone was seen only a few times. The V and J genes are TRBV10-3 and TRBJ1-1; D gene ambiguous. Trimming shortened V by 6 bases and J by 0 bases, and 8 bases separated the two germline ends. Per germline, CDR1 ENHRY and CDR2 SYGVKD. This CDR3 is 13 amino acids long. This CDR3 is CAIRQYMNTEAFF. The DNA for the CDR3 is TGTGCCATCAGACAGTACATGAACACTGAAGCTTTCTTT.

On this clone itself: Its ends do not fully match the called genes, so a read error is possible. J is TRBJ2-3 and V is TRBV7-7, with D uncertain. Germline lookup yields CDR1 SSHAT and CDR2 FNYEAQ (reference sequence). This CDR3 spans 15 amino acids. DNA of the CDR3: TGTGCTAGCAGCTTAGGGCAGACCGGAACAGATACGCAGTATTTT. It is translated as CASSLGQTGTDTQYF.

The rearrangement links TRBV9 to TRBJ1-2; D is unresolved. Germline lookup yields CDR1 SGDLS and CDR2 YYNGEE. The length of the CDR3 is 14 residues. The V end lost 3 bases, the J end lost 2 bases, and 11 bases lay between the germline ends. CDR3 protein: CASSGATANYGYTF. The CDR3 nucleotides read TGTGCCAGCAGCGGGGCGACTGCGAACTATGGCTACACCTTC.

The gene calls are TRBV6-5 and TRBJ2-2, with 10 bases lining up with TRBD1. The CDR3 length is 15 residues. J gave up 6 bases and V 6 bases, and 7 bases lay outside the gene matches. The germline gives CDR1 MNHEY, CDR2 SVGAGI. Written as DNA, the CDR3 is TGTGCCAGCAGGCGCGGGACAGGGGACCCCGGGGAGCTGTTTTTT. It translates to CASRRGTGDPGELFF.

The CDR3 sequence is CASSSDRYPYEQYF. The CDR3 coding sequence is TGTGCCAGTAGTAGCGACAGGTACCCCTACGAGCAGTACTTC. The chain uses TRBV19 and TRBJ2-7; D is perhaps TRBD1 (6 bases). The CDR3 extends over 14 amino acids. The V and J ends lost 4 bases and 2 bases respectively, with 12 bases between them. CDR1 and CDR2 (germline): LNHDA, SQIVND (reference sequence).

In DNA, the CDR3 is TGTGCCAGCAGCGGGAGACTAGCGGGAGGGCCCGTAGATGTCGATGAGCAGTTCTTC. It is translated as CASSGRLAGGPVDVDEQFF. The V call is TRBV7-2, the J call TRBJ2-1, with 14 bases that match TRBD2. The germline V gene has CDR1 SGHTA and CDR2 FQGNSA. Trimming took 5 bases from V and 8 from J; bases not matched to a gene: 17. The CDR3 runs to 19 residues.

The chain is built from TRBV18 and TRBJ1-1; 9 nucleotides line up with TRBD1. Germline-derived CDR1 and CDR2 are KGHSH and LQKENI. The CDR3 is 13 amino acids. The trim removed 3 bases at V and 7 bases at J, leaving 3 bases unmatched. CDR3 in DNA: TGTGCCAGCTCACCCCGGACAGGGGTTGAAGCTTTCTTT. It translates to CASSPRTGVEAFF. Supplemented by reference TRBV18 and TRBJ1-1, the full variable domain reads NAGVMQNPRHLVRRRGQEARLRCSPMKGHSHVYWYRQLPEEGLKFMVYLQKENIIDESGMPKERFSAEFPKEGPSILRIQQVVRGDSAAYFCASSPRTGVEAFFGQGTRLTVV.

The chain couples TRBV9 to TRBJ1-2; D remains unclear. Trimming removed 2 bases from V and 2 bases from J, with 13 bases in between. Germline V CDR1 and CDR2: SGDLS, YYNGEE. The CDR3 spans 15 residues. CDR3 DNA sequence: TGTGCCAGCAGCGTTAGGACCGACCCAAACTATGGCTACACCTTC. Translated, it gives CASSVRTDPNYGYTF. The full variable domain, its missing parts supplied by reference TRBV9 and TRBJ1-2, is DSGVTQTPKHLITATGQRVTLRCSPRSGDLSVYWYQQSLDQGLQFLIQYYNGEERAKGNILERFSAQQFPDLHSELNLSSLELGDSALYFCASSVRTDPNYGYTFGSGTRLTVV.

This clone was counted between two and nine times. The V and J genes are TRBV4-1 and TRBJ1-5, with a possible D match to TRBD1 (6 bases). Germline loops: CDR1 MGHRA, CDR2 YSYEKL. The CDR3 spans 15 residues. With 1 base removed from V and 2 bases from J, the gap between germline ends came to 9 bases. The CDR3 loop reads CASSQADSRNQPQHF. The CDR3 bases are TGCGCCAGCAGCCAAGCGGACAGTCGCAATCAGCCCCAGCATTTT.

This chain joins TRBV6-1 and TRBJ1-1; D not resolved. CDR1 MNHNS and CDR2 SASEGT come from the germline V gene. The CDR3 covers 12 residues. Trimming took 7 bases from V and 3 from J, leaving 9 bases between them. CDR3 protein: CASKAPDTEAFF. The CDR3 region has the DNA TGTGCCAGCAAAGCCCCGGACACTGAAGCTTTCTTT.

This clone has only a few counts. The chain uses TRBV9 and TRBJ1-5; D unresolved. Germline CDR1 reads SGDLS; CDR2 reads YYNGEE. V lost 3 bases to trimming and J lost 0 bases, with 10 bases between them. There are 15 residues in the CDR3. As DNA, the CDR3 is TGTGCCAGCAGCGAGACGGCGGGTAGCAATCAGCCCCAGCATTTT. Its translation: CASSETAGSNQPQHF.

The rearrangement links TRBV4-1 to TRBJ2-1; D gene uncertain. Per germline, CDR1 MGHRA and CDR2 YSYEKL. The CDR3 has 14 amino acids. The V and J ends lost 2 bases and 9 bases respectively, with 14 bases between them. The CDR3 is CASSQSIPGSEQFF. The CDR3 DNA is TGCGCCAGCAGCCAAAGCATCCCCGGAAGTGAGCAGTTCTTC.

With regard to this clone: Relative to the germline gene, one junction end is altered; a read error may explain this. V gene TRBV5-4 combines with J gene TRBJ2-7; D unclear. Germline V gene sequence: CDR1 SGHNT, CDR2 YYREEE (reference sequence). The CDR3 is 13 residues long. CDR3 amino acids: CASSFDISGEQYF. The CDR3 nucleotides are TGCGCCAGCAGTTTCGACATCTCCGGCGAGCAGTACTTC.

The V call is TRBV7-4, the J call TRBJ1-1; 9 positions match TRBD1. This CDR3 has 17 residues. The V segment lost 3 bases and the J segment 4 bases; nucleotides outside the gene matches: 12. CDR1 is SGHVT and CDR2 is SQSDAQ in the germline V gene. For the CDR3, the DNA is TGTGCCAGCAGCTTTACGGGACAGGGCCTTTTGGGCACTGAAGCTTTCTTT. Translation: CASSFTGQGLLGTEAFF.